Listed here are 12 T cell receptor beta chains from one sample, sequenced in a study of T cells expressing NK-cell markers. Using the 5' RACE reads, TCRdb records one entry per CDR3 protein without DNA. The listing records approximately 22,000 distinct CDR3 sequences. The sequenced material came from blood T cells: a sorted CD56 or NKG2C T cell subset, CD4+ or CD8+ T cells, or bulk PBMC T cells (not recorded which). These receptors were taken from a man between 18 and 69 years old in good health.

The chain employs TRBV28 and TRBJ2-7; the D call of TRBD1 rests on TCRdb alone, since no DNA is present to check it. CDR3 length: 13 amino acids. The germline gives CDR1 MDHEN, CDR2 SYDVKM. CDR3 in amino acids: CASRDGQTYEQYF.

The CDR3: CASSLYGQNPGANVLTF. The genes are TRBV6-5 and TRBJ2-6. Per germline, CDR1 MNHEY and CDR2 SVGAGI. This CDR3 region has 17 residues.

This rearrangement joins TRBV7-2 to TRBJ1-2. The CDR3 covers 13 residues. Looked up from germline, CDR1 is SGHTA and CDR2 is FQGNSA. This CDR3 is CASSPDEDYGYTF.

This chain connects TRBV6-2 or TRBV6-3 to TRBJ2-5; lacking DNA, the TRBD1 call made by TCRdb goes unchecked. This CDR3 region has 16 residues. Per germline, CDR1 MNHEY and CDR2 SVGEGT. CDR3: CASSDPGTGGTETQYF.

This sequence joins TRBV7-8 and TRBJ2-5; the D call from TCRdb, TRBD2, cannot be confirmed without DNA. Germline CDR1 and CDR2: SGHVS and FQNEAQ. This CDR3 has 16 amino acids. CDR3 in amino acids: CASSLPSQGAKETQYF.

The chain uses TRBV4-2 and TRBJ1-5; TCRdb gives TRBD1 as the D gene, but with no DNA this cannot be confirmed. Per germline, CDR1 LGHNA and CDR2 YNFKEQ. The CDR3 is made up of 14 amino acids. CDR3 in amino acids: CASSQDRGIQPQHF.

The chain recombines TRBV12-3 or TRBV12-4 with TRBJ1-1. The CDR3 contains 14 residues. The CDR3 reads CASSPDLANTEAFF.

The chain links TRBV4-3 to TRBJ2-7. The CDR3 is 15 residues long. Germline-derived CDR1 and CDR2 are LGHNA and YSLEER. CDR3 in amino acids: CASSQVGAQRHEQYF.

This chain links TRBV3-1 with TRBJ1-1; absent DNA, TCRdb's TRBD1 call cannot be checked. Germline loops: CDR1 LGHDT, CDR2 YNNKEL (reference sequence). This CDR3 is 16 amino acids long. CDR3 sequence reads: CASSLQPGQGSTEAFF. Filled out from reference TRBV3-1 and TRBJ1-1, the complete variable domain reads DTAVSQTPKYLVTQMGNDKSIKCEQNLGHDTMYWYKQDSKKFLKIMFSYNNKELIINETVPNRFSPKSPDKAHLNLHINSLELGDSAVYFCASSLQPGQGSTEAFFGQGTRLTVV.

This chain connects TRBV11-1 to TRBJ1-1. Germline V gene data show CDR1 as SGHAT and CDR2 as FQDESV (reference sequence). This CDR3 has 13 residues. CDR3 protein: CASSLEGIGEAFF.

V gene TRBV7-9 combines with J gene TRBJ1-2. CDR3 length equals 11 residues. The V gene's germline CDR1 is SEHNR and CDR2 FQNEAQ (reference sequence). CDR3 sequence: CASSAVYGYTF. Using reference TRBV7-9 and TRBJ1-2 for the parts outside the CDR3, the full variable domain is DTGVSQNPRHKITKRGQNVTFRCDPISEHNRLYWYRQTLGQGPEFLTYFQNEAQLEKSRLLSDRFSAERPKGSFSTLEIQRTEQGDSAMYLCASSAVYGYTFGSGTRLTVV.

The chain has TRBV20-1 and TRBJ1-1; TCRdb's D call of TRBD1 is untestable without DNA. Looked up from germline, CDR1 is DFQATT and CDR2 is SNEGSKA (reference sequence). CDR3 length: 17 residues. This chain's CDR3 is CSALRSFVRGGNTEAFF.